These 16 T cell receptor beta chains share one sample of origin, sequenced in a study of beta chain features in type 1 diabetes. Since all of the isolated RNA was reverse transcribed, expressed TCRB transcripts were what got sequenced. Profiled with immunoSEQ multiplex PCR; TCRdb holds only in-frame clones, not every one. Of about 300,000 clones listed, 7% to 9% are singletons. Sequences were obtained from central memory CD4+ T cells from blood. The receptors originated from a woman between 18 and 30 years old in good health.

This clone was found many times. This chain uses TRBV28 with TRBJ2-3; a weak D match, TRBD2 (5 bases). This CDR3 has 11 residues. Trimming shortened V by 9 bases and J by 6 bases, and 10 bases separated the two germline ends. Germline loops: CDR1 MDHEN, CDR2 SYDVKM. DNA of the CDR3: TGTGCCAGTCGGGATAGGGATACGCAGTATTTT. It specifies CASRDRDTQYF.

In DNA form, the CDR3 reads TGTGCCAGCAGCCCCCAGACTAGCCCGGTAGTCCATGAGCAGTTCTTC. Translated: CASSPQTSPVVHEQFF. J is TRBJ2-1 and V is TRBV9; 7 bases agree with TRBD2. The CDR3 extends over 16 amino acids. The junction had 15 bases not matched to a gene; V was cut back by 4 bases and J by 8 bases. The V gene's germline CDR1 is SGDLS and CDR2 YYNGEE.

This clone was detected only a few times. This CDR3 is also generated by other DNA sequences in the sample. CDR3 residues: CASSLVGGASNQPQHF. In DNA, the CDR3 is TGTGCCAGCAGCTTAGTGGGGGGGGCGAGCAATCAGCCCCAGCATTTT. V usage is TRBV7-2 and J usage is TRBJ1-5; tentatively, D is TRBD1 (6 bases). The CDR3 has 16 residues. Deletions cut 1 base from V and 1 base from J, with 11 bases between. Per germline, CDR1 SGHTA and CDR2 FQGNSA.

CDR3 protein: CASSLVVSWGYTF. The DNA of the CDR3 is TGTGCCAGCAGCTTAGTTGTCAGCTGGGGCTACACCTTC. The chain has TRBV7-2 and TRBJ1-2; D not certain. Trimming pared 1 base from V and 8 bases from J, leaving 11 bases between. CDR3 size: 13 residues. Germline CDR1 SGHTA, CDR2 FQGNSA. Using reference TRBV7-2 and TRBJ1-2 for the parts outside the CDR3, the full variable domain is GAGVSQSPSNKVTEKGKDVELRCDPISGHTALYWYRQSLGQGLEFLIYFQGNSAPDKSGLPSDRFSAERTGGSVSTLTIQRTQQEDSAVYLCASSLVVSWGYTFGSGTRLTVV.

The chain recombines TRBV29-1 with TRBJ2-1; no clear D gene. The CDR3 contains 9 residues. V lost 0 bases, J lost 10 bases, and 1 base lay in between. CDR1 is SQVTM and CDR2 is ANQGSEA in the germline V gene. DNA for the CDR3: TGCAGCGTTGAAGAGGAGCAGTTCTTC. Encoded protein: CSVEEEQFF.

The chain combines TRBV13 with TRBJ1-2, with D possibly matching TRBD1 (5 bases). The CDR3 is 12 amino acids. Germline V gene sequence: CDR1 PRHDT, CDR2 FYEKMQ (reference sequence). V was trimmed by 3 bases and J by 8 bases, leaving 10 bases between them. CDR3 bases: TGTGCCAGCAGCTTTCAGGGAGGCGGCTACACCTTC. Translating gives CASSFQGGGYTF.

The chain carries TRBV7-9 and TRBJ2-1, with TRBD1 identical over 7 bases. CDR1 is SEHNR and CDR2 is FQNEAQ in the germline V gene (reference sequence). The V gene end was trimmed by 4 bases and the J gene end by 10 bases; junction bases not matched to a gene: 13. The CDR3 is 15 amino acids. The CDR3 DNA follows: TGTGCCAGCAGCTCTCAGTGGACAGGTACAAACGAGCAGTTCTTC. Protein product: CASSSQWTGTNEQFF.

V is TRBV18 and J is TRBJ2-1; no definite D call. The CDR3 consists of 15 residues. V was cut by 3 bases and J by 6 bases, with 15 bases left in between. Germline CDR1 is KGHSH and CDR2 is LQKENI. Here the CDR3 DNA reads TGTGCCAGCTCACCCGACGGATATTCCCTCAATGAGCAGTTCTTC. It codes for CASSPDGYSLNEQFF. Full variable domain (missing parts from reference TRBV18 and TRBJ2-1): NAGVMQNPRHLVRRRGQEARLRCSPMKGHSHVYWYRQLPEEGLKFMVYLQKENIIDESGMPKERFSAEFPKEGPSILRIQQVVRGDSAAYFCASSPDGYSLNEQFFGPGTRLTVL.

This clone was seen repeatedly, ten times or more. The chain couples TRBV30 to TRBJ1-3; no clear D. The V end was cut by 7 bases, the J end by 0 bases, with 4 bases between. The CDR3 extends over 11 amino acids. Germline V gene data show CDR1 as GTSNPN and CDR2 as SVGIG (reference sequence). Written as DNA, the CDR3 is TGTGCCTCCGACTCTGGAAACACCATATATTTT. It is translated as CASDSGNTIYF.

Many counts were recorded for this clone. The chain employs TRBV6-4 and TRBJ2-3; no clear D gene. CDR1 is MRHNA, CDR2 SNTAGT, per germline. CDR3 length: 14 amino acids. The germline V and J ends were trimmed by 2 bases and 6 bases, with 12 bases remaining between them. The chain's CDR3 is CASSDGDPGDTQYF. In nucleotides, the CDR3 is TGTGCCAGCAGTGACGGCGACCCTGGGGATACGCAGTATTTT.

This clone was seen a handful of times. This chain uses TRBV25-1 with TRBJ2-5; D is perhaps TRBD1 (6 bases). V was pared by 5 bases and J by 5 bases, with 12 bases between. Germline assignment: CDR1 MGHDK and CDR2 SYGVNS. The CDR3 loop spans 13 amino acids. The CDR3 protein is CASSRAGVETQYF. The DNA of the CDR3 is TGTGCCAGCAGTCGGGCAGGGGTCGAGACCCAGTACTTC.

This sequence joins TRBV7-2 and TRBJ2-2; D gene ambiguous. The CDR3 runs to 16 residues. V lost 1 base to trimming and J lost 2 bases, with 11 bases between them. Germline V lookup: CDR1 SGHTA, CDR2 FQGNSA. CDR3 region: CASSLVLASNTGELFF. CDR3 DNA sequence: TGTGCCAGCAGCTTAGTATTAGCATCCAACACCGGGGAGCTGTTTTTT.

This rearrangement joins TRBV7-2 to TRBJ1-6, with D maybe TRBD1 (6 bases). Germline V gene data show CDR1 as SGHTA and CDR2 as FQGNSA. Trimming left V 3 bases short and J 7 bases short, with 16 bases between. This CDR3 comprises 16 residues. CDR3 in amino acids: CASSLGSGVPNSPLHF. The CDR3 DNA reads TGTGCCAGCAGCTTGGGTTCAGGGGTCCCCAATTCACCCCTCCACTTT. The whole variable domain, filled in from reference TRBV7-2 and TRBJ1-6, reads GAGVSQSPSNKVTEKGKDVELRCDPISGHTALYWYRQSLGQGLEFLIYFQGNSAPDKSGLPSDRFSAERTGGSVSTLTIQRTQQEDSAVYLCASSLGSGVPNSPLHFGNGTRLTVT.

In the case of this clone: The germline gene is not matched at one end of the junction; a read error may be the cause. The CDR3: CASSYTPGQGTESRF. The CDR3 DNA reads as TGTGCCAGCAGCTATACGCCGGGACAGGGGACAGAAAGTCGCTTC. The J gene is TRBJ2-7, the V gene TRBV2; 10 bases are shared with TRBD1. The CDR3 extends over 15 amino acids. Germline assignment: CDR1 SNHLY and CDR2 FYNNEI.

This clone was observed a handful of times. The CDR3 protein is CASSLGDSGNQPQHF. The DNA for the CDR3 is TGCGCCAGCAGCTTGGGGGACAGTGGAAATCAGCCCCAGCATTTT. V usage is TRBV5-1 and J usage is TRBJ1-5; 7 bases fit TRBD1. Germline V CDR1 and CDR2: SGHRS, YFSETQ. The CDR3 runs 15 residues. V was pared by 0 bases and J by 4 bases, with 4 bases of the junction left unmatched.

The V call is TRBV6-5, the J call TRBJ1-1; 9 bases map to TRBD1. The CDR3 length is 13 residues. CDR1 MNHEY and CDR2 SVGAGI come from the germline V gene. With V trimmed by 5 bases and J by 7 bases, 5 bases remained unmatched. CDR3 sequence (DNA): TGTGCCAGCAGTCCGGGACAGGGTTATGAAGCTTTCTTT. Its translation: CASSPGQGYEAFF.